This T cell receptor beta chain was obtained from a study of blood T cell repertoires in COVID-19. Study summary: Both acute and convalescent COVID-19 samples were obtained from the United States, Italy and Spain.

Clones were read by immunoSEQ multiplex PCR, and TCRdb kept only the in-frame ones, dropping some. Among 170,000 or so clones listed, roughly 87% were seen once. Germline CDR1 is MNHEY and CDR2 is SMNVEV (reference sequence). V dropped 4 bases and J dropped 0; count of bases not matched to a gene: 6. CDR3 length: 17 residues. Participant ages covered about 18 to 90 years across around 22 US areas. Donors were grouped by their self-reported clinical history. The chain joins TRBV27 to TRBJ2-1, with 10 bases fitting TRBD2. The receptor was derived from a woman in her fifties or sixties who had recovered from COVID-19. Sequencing input: PBMCs or T cells enriched from blood (not recorded which). The CDR3 is CASSSFTSGDSYNEQFF. The DNA of the CDR3 is TGTGCCAGCAGTTCCTTCACTAGCGGGGACTCCTACAATGAGCAGTTCTTC.